This entry lists 29 T cell receptor beta chains sequenced from one sample in a study of cytomegalovirus exposure and HLA in healthy donors. PCR primers comprised 60 Vbeta and 13 Jbeta primers. Generated by immunoSEQ multiplex PCR, the TCRdb table keeps only in-frame clones and is missing some. In the table there are 100,000 to 150,000 clones, just over 15% of which are singletons. Material: PBMCs. Receptor source: a woman between 18 and 29 years old in good health and CMV-seronegative.

This clone was counted a few times. This sequence joins TRBV30 and TRBJ2-1, with 9 nucleotides matching TRBD2. V lost 2 bases and J lost 4; bases outside the gene matches: 6. Germline CDR1 GTSNPN, CDR2 SVGIG (reference sequence). This CDR3 region has 15 residues. The CDR3 loop reads CAWSLGLAPYNEQFF. In DNA, the CDR3 is TGTGCCTGGAGTTTGGGACTAGCACCGTACAATGAGCAGTTCTTC.

This clone has more than one count but fewer than ten. This sequence joins TRBV7-9 and TRBJ2-2, with 8 positions matching TRBD1. Per the germline V gene, CDR1 is SEHNR and CDR2 is FQNEAQ (reference sequence). V was pared by 5 bases and J by 4 bases, with 9 bases of the junction left unmatched. This CDR3 is 16 amino acids long. CDR3 in amino acids: CASSPPGGEATGELFF. The CDR3 nucleotides are TGTGCCAGCAGCCCACCAGGGGGCGAAGCCACCGGGGAGCTGTTTTTT.

The V and J genes are TRBV11-2 and TRBJ2-7; D not certain. CDR3 size: 13 residues. Trimming took off 1 base at V and 2 bases at J, with 6 bases between the two ends. Germline assignment: CDR1 SGHAT and CDR2 FQNNGV. The DNA of the CDR3 is TGTGCCAGCAGCTTAGGGCAAACCTACGAGCAGTACTTC. The encoded protein is CASSLGQTYEQYF. The variable domain in full, completed from reference TRBV11-2 and TRBJ2-7, reads EAGVAQSPRYKIIEKRQSVAFWCNPISGHATLYWYQQILGQGPKLLIQFQNNGVVDDSQLPKDRFSAERLKGVDSTLKIQPAKLEDSAVYLCASSLGQTYEQYFGPGTRLTVT.

The chain couples TRBV5-1 to TRBJ2-1, with 9 positions matching TRBD1. The germline V gene has CDR1 SGHRS and CDR2 YFSETQ. The CDR3 is 17 amino acids. J lost 6 bases, V lost 2 bases, and 12 bases had no gene match. The CDR3 DNA reads TGCGCCAGCAGCTTCTACACGCCGGGACAGGGACGCAATGAGCAGTTCTTC. Translated, it gives CASSFYTPGQGRNEQFF.

The chain links TRBV18 to TRBJ1-1, with D maybe TRBD1 (6 bases). Germline assignment: CDR1 KGHSH and CDR2 LQKENI. CDR3 size: 14 residues. V was cut by 3 bases and J by 5 bases, with 13 bases left in between. The CDR3 protein is CASSPRQDGTEAFF. The CDR3 nucleotides are TGTGCCAGCTCACCGCGACAGGATGGGACTGAAGCTTTCTTT.

This clone was seen a handful of times. The CDR3 region has the DNA TGTGCCAGGCCATCGACAGGGGACGGCAATCAGCCCCAGCATTTT. Encoded protein: CARPSTGDGNQPQHF. The chain recombines TRBV6-1 with TRBJ1-5; 8 nucleotides agree with TRBD1. The germline V gene encodes CDR1 MNHNS and CDR2 SASEGT. The junction had 9 bases not matched to a gene; V was cut back by 9 bases and J by 2 bases. The CDR3 has 15 residues.

This clone has more than one count but fewer than ten. The chain links TRBV7-6 to TRBJ1-4; 7 bases map to TRBD1. The CDR3 totals 16 residues. V trimming: 3 bases; J trimming: 6 bases; junction bases outside the gene matches: 10. Germline loops: CDR1 SGHVS, CDR2 FNYEAQ. The CDR3 loop is CASSFGPLGTDEKLFF. The CDR3, as DNA: TGTGCCAGCAGCTTTGGGCCTCTTGGGACAGATGAAAAACTGTTTTTT.

The J gene is TRBJ2-5, the V gene TRBV7-7; D perhaps matches TRBD1 (6 bases). Germline loops: CDR1 SSHAT, CDR2 FNYEAQ (reference sequence). The germline V and J ends were trimmed by 5 bases and 1 base, with 11 bases remaining between them. The CDR3 runs to 14 residues. The CDR3, as DNA: TGTGCCAGCAGCCCCCAGGGGTTCCAAGAGACCCAGTACTTC. Residues: CASSPQGFQETQYF.

The rearrangement links TRBV19 to TRBJ1-1, with D possibly TRBD1 on 6 matching bases. With 9 bases removed from V and 2 bases from J, the gap between germline ends came to 16 bases. Germline CDR1 reads LNHDA; CDR2 reads SQIVND (reference sequence). This CDR3 has 14 residues. The DNA for the CDR3 is TGTGCCAGCAAACGGGAGGGGGTCAACACTGAAGCTTTCTTT. Encoded protein: CASKREGVNTEAFF.

The gene calls are TRBV5-6 and TRBJ2-3; the match to TRBD1 covers 10 bases. J was trimmed by 5 bases and V by 0 bases; bases with no gene match: 0. The V gene's germline CDR1 is SGHDT and CDR2 YYEEEE. The CDR3 sequence is 14 residues long. DNA for the CDR3: TGTGCCAGCAGCTTGGGGGACAGGGGAGATACGCAGTATTTT. It encodes CASSLGDRGDTQYF.

This clone was counted between two and nine times. This rearrangement joins TRBV7-6 to TRBJ2-7, with D possibly being TRBD1 (5 bases). The V end was cut by 5 bases, the J end by 3 bases, with 17 bases between. CDR3 length: 15 residues. Germline CDR1 reads SGHVS; CDR2 reads FNYEAQ. The CDR3 sequence: CASSPLRQSIYEQYF. DNA of the CDR3: TGTGCCAGCAGCCCGCTCCGACAGTCGATCTACGAGCAGTACTTC.

The genes are TRBV7-8 and TRBJ2-7; D is tentatively TRBD1 or TRBD2 (5 bases each). V lost 5 bases, J lost 4 bases, and 15 bases lay in between. The CDR3 consists of 14 residues. The germline gives CDR1 SGHVS, CDR2 FQNEAQ. The CDR3 loop is CASSLGAGMYEQYF. In nucleotides, the CDR3 is TGTGCCAGCAGCCTAGGGGCGGGTATGTACGAGCAGTACTTC.

The V gene is TRBV4-3, the J gene TRBJ2-1; the D is unclear. V shed 6 bases and J shed 5 bases, with 14 bases lying between them. There are 14 residues in the CDR3. CDR1 and CDR2 from the germline V gene are LGHNA and YSLEER. The CDR3 DNA reads TGCGCCAGCAGACTAACCACGACCAACAATGAGCAGTTCTTC. Protein sequence: CASRLTTTNNEQFF.

There are a few counts of this clone. The rearrangement uses TRBV6-1 and TRBJ1-5, with D possibly matching TRBD1 (5 bases). Germline V gene data show CDR1 as MNHNS and CDR2 as SASEGT. CDR3 length: 14 residues. V lost 2 bases and J lost 2, with 7 bases in between. CDR3 residues: CASSEQTGNQPQHF. In DNA form, the CDR3 reads TGTGCCAGCAGTGAACAGACAGGCAATCAGCCCCAGCATTTT.

The chain has TRBV19 and TRBJ2-1; weak D call: TRBD2 (5 bases). With 3 bases removed from V and 2 bases from J, the gap between germline ends came to 11 bases. CDR1 is LNHDA and CDR2 is SQIVND in the germline V gene (reference sequence). This CDR3 region has 15 residues. CDR3 nucleotides: TGTGCCAGTAGTATGGAGGACTTTCCCTACAATGAGCAGTTCTTC. It codes for CASSMEDFPYNEQFF.

This clone has just a few counts. This sequence joins TRBV6-5 and TRBJ2-7; D may be TRBD1 (6 bases). This CDR3 contains 12 residues. V was trimmed by 6 bases and J by 10 bases, leaving 16 bases between them. The germline V gene has CDR1 MNHEY and CDR2 SVGAGI. CDR3 region: CASSGDRRKQYF. DNA of the CDR3: TGTGCCAGCAGCGGCGACAGGCGCAAACAGTACTTC.

The V call is TRBV7-9, the J call TRBJ2-5, with TRBD2 matching 11 bases. CDR3 length: 16 amino acids. V trimming: 5 bases; J trimming: 1 base; junction bases outside the gene matches: 6. Germline loops: CDR1 SEHNR, CDR2 FQNEAQ (reference sequence). As DNA, the CDR3 is TGTGCCAGCAGCCGACTAGCGGGGAGCCTCCAAGAGACCCAGTACTTC. Residues: CASSRLAGSLQETQYF.

The chain is built from TRBV5-1 and TRBJ2-7, with TRBD1 identical over 9 bases. The trim removed 3 bases at V and 0 bases at J, leaving 4 bases unmatched. The CDR3 consists of 15 residues. Germline loops: CDR1 SGHRS, CDR2 YFSETQ. For the CDR3, the DNA is TGCGCCAGCAGCTCGCCGGACAGGGGCTCCTACGAGCAGTACTTC. Amino acids: CASSSPDRGSYEQYF.

This clone has a handful of counts. The chain joins TRBV7-3 to TRBJ1-5; D might be TRBD1 (5 bases). Trimming took 6 bases from V and 7 from J, leaving 13 bases between them. CDR3 length equals 13 residues. The germline V gene has CDR1 SGHTA and CDR2 FQGTGA. In DNA, the CDR3 is TGTGCCAGCAGACAAAAGGGGAGGCAGCCCCAGCATTTT. Translated: CASRQKGRQPQHF.

The V gene is TRBV6-5, the J gene TRBJ1-4, with 7 bases matching TRBD1. The CDR3 totals 15 residues. The V gene end was trimmed by 2 bases and the J gene end by 7 bases; junction bases not matched to a gene: 7. The germline V gene encodes CDR1 MNHEY and CDR2 SVGAGI. This chain's CDR3 is CASSYADRVGEKLFF. DNA for the CDR3: TGTGCCAGCAGTTACGCAGACAGGGTGGGTGAAAAACTGTTTTTT.

The genes are TRBV30 and TRBJ2-2; maybe TRBD1 (6 bases). The length of the CDR3 is 15 residues. CDR1 GTSNPN and CDR2 SVGIG come from the germline V gene (reference sequence). The germline V and J ends were trimmed by 1 base and 3 bases, with 12 bases remaining between them. DNA for the CDR3: TGTGCCTGGAGTGCAGACAGGACTTACACCGGGGAGCTGTTTTTT. It yields the protein CAWSADRTYTGELFF.

The chain is built from TRBV15 and TRBJ2-1; TRBD1 might be the D (6 bases). CDR1 and CDR2 from the germline V gene are LNHNV and YYDKDF (reference sequence). The V gene lost 2 bases and the J gene lost 1 base, with 9 bases spanning the gap. There are 15 residues in the CDR3. The CDR3 DNA sequence: TGTGCCACCAGCAGACGAACAGGGTCCTACAATGAGCAGTTCTTC. Protein: CATSRRTGSYNEQFF.

The genes are TRBV11-2 and TRBJ1-4, with TRBD1 identical over 9 bases. The CDR3 spans 16 residues. V lost 4 bases and J lost 8; bases outside the gene matches: 11. CDR1 and CDR2 from the germline V gene are SGHAT and FQNNGV. CDR3 nucleotide sequence: TGTGCCAGCAGCTCGTCCCGACAGGGGGTAGACGAAAAACTGTTTTTT. Protein sequence: CASSSSRQGVDEKLFF. Supplemented by reference TRBV11-2 and TRBJ1-4, the full variable domain reads EAGVAQSPRYKIIEKRQSVAFWCNPISGHATLYWYQQILGQGPKLLIQFQNNGVVDDSQLPKDRFSAERLKGVDSTLKIQPAKLEDSAVYLCASSSSRQGVDEKLFFGSGTQLSVL.

This clone showed up just a few times. The V call is TRBV29-1, the J call TRBJ1-1, with D unresolved. This CDR3 is built from 11 residues. From germline, CDR1 is SQVTM and CDR2 ANQGSEA. The V end was cut by 4 bases, the J end by 7 bases, with 10 bases between. In DNA, the CDR3 is TGCAGCGTTGTGGGCGAACGTGAAGCTTTCTTT. Its protein is CSVVGEREAFF. The complete variable domain, with remaining parts taken from reference TRBV29-1 and TRBJ1-1, reads SAVISQKPSRDICQRGTSLTIQCQVDSQVTMMFWYRQQPGQSLTLIATANQGSEATYESGFVIDKFPISRPNLTFSTLTVSNMSPEDSSIYLCSVVGEREAFFGQGTRLTVV.

The V gene is TRBV2, the J gene TRBJ2-1, with 10 bases identical to TRBD2. CDR1 is SNHLY and CDR2 is FYNNEI in the germline V gene. This CDR3 comprises 14 residues. V shed 10 bases, J shed 7 bases, and the junction held 10 bases outside the gene matches. The CDR3: CAIASSGSTNEQFF. CDR3 nucleotide sequence: TGTGCCATCGCTTCTAGCGGGAGTACGAATGAGCAGTTCTTC.

The chain carries TRBV2 and TRBJ2-1; possible D gene TRBD1, 6 bases. Germline CDR1 reads SNHLY; CDR2 reads FYNNEI. CDR3 length: 11 amino acids. V dropped 7 bases and J dropped 8 bases, with 9 bases sitting between them. This CDR3 reads CASIKGDEQFF. DNA for the CDR3: TGTGCCAGCATTAAGGGGGATGAGCAGTTCTTC.

The chain couples TRBV27 to TRBJ1-1; D remains ambiguous. Trimming removed 6 bases at V and 0 bases at J, with 11 bases between. This CDR3 has 14 residues. Germline lookup yields CDR1 MNHEY and CDR2 SMNVEV (reference sequence). DNA of the CDR3: TGTGCCAGCAGCCGCGCCGTAATGAACACTGAAGCTTTCTTT. Amino acid sequence: CASSRAVMNTEAFF.

This clone has just a few counts. Other DNA sequences from this sample encode an identical CDR3 as well. The chain is built from TRBV30 and TRBJ1-6, with D perhaps TRBD1 (5 bases). The V end was cut by 2 bases, the J end by 4 bases, with 12 bases between. CDR1 GTSNPN and CDR2 SVGIG come from the germline V gene (reference sequence). There are 15 residues in the CDR3. In DNA, the CDR3 is TGTGCCTGGAGTAGGAGGGCAGGGTATAATTCACCCCTCCACTTT. The encoded protein is CAWSRRAGYNSPLHF. Full variable domain (rest looked up from reference TRBV30 and TRBJ1-6): SQTIHQWPATLVQPVGSPLSLECTVEGTSNPNLYWYRQAAGRGLQLLFYSVGIGQISSEVPQNLSASRPQDRQFILSSKKLLLSDSGFYLCAWSRRAGYNSPLHFGNGTRLTVT.

This clone was counted a few times. CDR3 protein: CATSRTGQDSPGNTIYF. The CDR3 region has the DNA TGTGCCACCAGCAGGACCGGACAGGACTCCCCGGGAAACACCATATATTTT. The J gene is TRBJ1-3, the V gene TRBV15; 7 nucleotides match TRBD1. This CDR3 is 17 amino acids long. Germline CDR1 LNHNV, CDR2 YYDKDF (reference sequence). V shed 3 bases, J shed 4 bases, and the junction held 12 bases outside the gene matches.